What follows are 6 T cell receptor beta chains derived from one specimen sequenced in a study of T cells expressing NK-cell markers (dated by TCRdb to about 2020). Library creation used 5' RACE. Sequencing relied on an Illumina HiSeq 2000. Through TCRdb reprocessing, the reads give one entry per CDR3 protein sequence; DNA is omitted. The sample's table lists a count of 400,000 to 450,000 distinct CDR3 sequences. Together, the top ten hold about 7.1% of the sample. Sequenced sample: blood T cells: a sorted CD56 or NKG2C T cell subset, CD4+ or CD8+ T cells, or bulk PBMC T cells (not recorded which). The receptors stem from a woman between 18 and 75 years old in good health.

The chain combines TRBV9 with TRBJ2-1; with no DNA, the TCRdb D assignment of TRBD2 cannot be verified. The CDR3 totals 15 residues. The germline CDR1 and CDR2 sequences are SGDLS and YYNGEE. The chain's CDR3 is CASSEGLVFYNEQFF.

The CDR3 sequence: CASSYIGSNQPQHF. The genes are TRBV6-2 or TRBV6-3 and TRBJ1-5. Germline-derived CDR1 and CDR2 are MNHEY and SVGEGT. The CDR3 loop spans 14 amino acids.

J is TRBJ2-5 and V is TRBV20-1; TCRdb's D call, TRBD1, is unchecked because there is no DNA. CDR1 DFQATT and CDR2 SNEGSKA come from the germline V gene (reference sequence). The CDR3 is 13 amino acids. The CDR3 sequence: CSASQGTLGTQYF.

The chain employs TRBV28 and TRBJ1-2. This CDR3 spans 12 amino acids. From germline, CDR1 is MDHEN and CDR2 SYDVKM. The CDR3 loop is CASSSPTYGYTF.

The chain couples TRBV5-6 to TRBJ2-7; no DNA is available, so the TRBD2 call from TCRdb remains unchecked. In germline, CDR1 is SGHDT, CDR2 YYEEEE. The CDR3 covers 16 residues. The CDR3: CASSLGLAEPVGEQYF.

The V and J genes are TRBV12-3 or TRBV12-4 and TRBJ1-5. This CDR3 has 15 amino acids. The CDR3 sequence: CASLSGGARSQPQHF.